This T cell receptor beta chain was sequenced for a study of OX40 agonist ivuxolimab in advanced cancers. Patients with a history of autoimmune disease or on systemic immunosuppression were excluded. This table comes from immunoSEQ multiplex PCR, and its TCRdb copy is limited to in-frame clones, with some not included. The sample lists 69,000 or so clones, more than 80% occurring once. Germline assignment: CDR1 MDHEN and CDR2 SYDVKM. Trimming left V 6 bases short and J 5 bases short, with 19 bases between. CDR3 size: 15 residues. The sequences come from CD4+ or CD8+ T cells sorted from blood, collected in a trial of the OX40 agonist ivuxolimab. The receptor was isolated from an adult with an advanced solid tumor such as melanoma, head and neck, liver or kidney cancer. The V call is TRBV28, the J call TRBJ2-5, with D perhaps matching TRBD1 (7 bases). The CDR3 bases are TGTGCCAGCAGCCGAGAGACAGGGAGGTACGAGACCCAGTACTTC. Translation gives CASSRETGRYETQYF.